This is a list of T cell receptor beta chains from one sample in a study of early T cells in non-severe SARS-CoV-2 infection. Via MiXCR, TCRdb re-called the 5' RACE reads, giving one row per CDR3 protein. The sample holds some 98,000 distinct CDR3 sequences, approximately 17% seen once. The specimen was whole blood. The receptor set was obtained from an adult who was a healthcare worker with PCR-confirmed SARS-CoV-2 infection or an uninfected control (not recorded which). The CDR3 runs from the conserved cysteine through the conserved F or W. A D gene is named only where the DNA matches it firmly. Size is stated for part of the rows, as once, few or many counts, or as a class when the clone is expanded.

j_gene	abundance	d_gene	v_gene	CDR3nt	CDR3aa
TRBJ2-7	few	.	TRBV7-2	TGTGCCAGCAGCTTAGGTGGGGTCCAATCCTACGAGCAGTACTTC	CASSLGGVQSYEQYF
TRBJ2-1	few	TRBD2	TRBV7-8	TGTGCCAGCAGCTTACGGCTAGCGGGTAGCTCCTACAATGAGCAGTTCTTC	CASSLRLAGSSYNEQFF
TRBJ2-1	few	.	TRBV5-1	TGCGCCAGCAGCGATGGACTTCTGGATGAGCAGTTCTTC	CASSDGLLDEQFF
TRBJ1-2	.	.	TRBV10-3	TGTGCCGGACGACAGGATTTATTCGAAGGGGGCTACACCTTC	CAGRQDLFEGGYTF
TRBJ2-2	.	.	TRBV7-7	TGTGCCAGCAGCTTCAATTTGGCCGGGGAGCTGTTTTTT	CASSFNLAGELFF
TRBJ2-5	few	TRBD2	TRBV20-1	TGCAGTGCTAGTATTAGCGGGAGGGCCTCAGGAGAGACCCAGTACTTC	CSASISGRASGETQYF
TRBJ2-3	.	TRBD2	TRBV12-3/TRBV12-4	TGTGCCAGCACCATAGCGGGTGGATACACAGATACGCAGTATTTT	CASTIAGGYTDTQYF
TRBJ2-7	few	TRBD2	TRBV6-5	TGTGCCAGCACCAAGGGGACGGGAGGCCACGAGCAGTACTTC	CASTKGTGGHEQYF
TRBJ2-1	.	TRBD2	TRBV15	TGTGCCACCAGCGGGTCCTATAGCGGGGAGCAGTTCTTC	CATSGSYSGEQFF
TRBJ2-1	few	TRBD1	TRBV27	TGTGCCAGCAGTTTTCTCGGCCCAACAGGGGGCAATGAGCAGTTCTTC	CASSFLGPTGGNEQFF
TRBJ2-6	few	.	TRBV7-9	TGTGCCAGCAGCTTTGTGATGCTCAGGGGTAGCTCTGGGGCCAACGTCCTGACTTTC	CASSFVMLRGSSGANVLTF
TRBJ2-1	.	.	TRBV12-3/TRBV12-4	TGTGCCAGCAGTTCCCAACCTGGAGCGGTCTACAATGAGCAGTTCTTC	CASSSQPGAVYNEQFF
TRBJ2-5	many	.	TRBV29-1	TGCAGCGCACTGGAAGGGACGGGACCTGAGACCCAGTACTTC	CSALEGTGPETQYF
TRBJ1-1	.	.	TRBV27	TGTGCCAGCAGTTTTAGGGGGGGGAACACTGAAGCTTTCTTT	CASSFRGGNTEAFF
TRBJ2-1	many	.	TRBV7-2	TGTGCCAGCAGCTTAGCGCCGACCCTAGAGGGGGGGTACAATGAGCAGTTCTTC	CASSLAPTLEGGYNEQFF
TRBJ1-6	.	.	TRBV5-1	TGCGCCAGCAGCTTGGGGGGGACTACAATTTCACCCCTCCACTTT	CASSLGGTTISPLHF
TRBJ1-1	.	.	TRBV7-9	TGTGCCAGCAGCCCCCAGCTGACACTCCTCCACCGAGCTTTCTTT	CASSPQLTLLHRAFF
TRBJ2-7	.	.	TRBV12-3/TRBV12-4	TGTGCCAGCAGATCTGGACGTTTCCACGAGCAGTACTTC	CASRSGRFHEQYF
TRBJ1-2	few	TRBD1	TRBV7-9	TGTGCCAGCACCCGTACCGTGGACAGGGCTAACTATGGCTACACCTTC	CASTRTVDRANYGYTF
TRBJ1-5	few	.	TRBV12-3/TRBV12-4	TGTGCCAGCAGTTGGGCAGCTAATCAGCCCCAGCATTTT	CASSWAANQPQHF
TRBJ2-1	.	TRBD2	TRBV7-9	TGTGCCAGCAGCCGACTAGCGGGACCCCCTTACAATGAGCAGTTCTTC	CASSRLAGPPYNEQFF
TRBJ1-1	few	TRBD1	TRBV10-2	TGCGCCAGCAGTTTGACAGGGGTTTCTACTGAAGCTTTCTTT	CASSLTGVSTEAFF
TRBJ2-7	few	.	TRBV28	TGTGCCAGCAGTTTCCCCCAAGGGGGGGGCTATTACTTC	CASSFPQGGGYYF
TRBJ2-1	few	.	TRBV20-1	TGCAGTGCTAGATTCGGTGACTCCTACAATGAGCAGTTCTTC	CSARFGDSYNEQFF
TRBJ1-5	few	.	TRBV20-1	TGCAGTGCTAGAGGGTCGGCCCGAAATCAGCCCCAGCATTTT	CSARGSARNQPQHF
TRBJ2-7	few	.	TRBV5-5	TGTGCCAGCAGTCCCTCTAAGACCTACGAGCAGTACTTC	CASSPSKTYEQYF
TRBJ1-5	many	TRBD1	TRBV29-1	TGCAGCGTTATGGGACAGGGGAACAATCAGCCCCAGCATTTT	CSVMGQGNNQPQHF
TRBJ2-6	few	.	TRBV11-2	TGTGCCAGCAGCCACAGCTCTGGGGCCAACGTCCTGACTTTC	CASSHSSGANVLTF
TRBJ2-3	many	.	TRBV7-9	TGTGCCAGCGGGCGGGGTAGCACAGATACGCAGTATTTT	CASGRGSTDTQYF
TRBJ2-7	few	.	TRBV21-1	TGTGCCAGCAGCAAAGCGGAAGGAAAAATAACCAACTTAAACTCCTACGAGCAGTACTTC	CASSKAEGKITNLNSYEQYF
TRBJ1-1	many	.	TRBV18	TGTGCCAGCTCACCTGGGCCGGTTGGCAACACTGAAGCTTTCTTT	CASSPGPVGNTEAFF